The clone carrying this T cell receptor beta chain was recorded a few times. No antigen is known for it. TCRdb processed the 5' RACE reads anew with MiXCR; each CDR3 protein has one entry. The sample lists some 110,000 distinct CDR3 sequences, approximately 8.4% occurring once. Germline V gene sequence: CDR1 SGHDN, CDR2 FVKESK. V gave up 1 base and J gave up 3 bases; unmatched junction bases: 2. The CDR3 is 17 residues long. The data are from a study of T cells after yellow fever vaccination. The study, taken as a whole, reports: Once the booster was given, most primary-vaccination clones reappeared, at about 95% for CD4 and around 90% for CD8. Contamination by abundant bulk-population clonotypes could be present in FACS-sorted repertoires.

This clonotype was obtained from a man aged 25-40 years who received the YFV17D yellow fever vaccine. This rearrangement joins TRBV14 to TRBJ2-2, with TRBD2 matching 13 bases. Specimen: CD8+ T cells sorted from PBMCs, collected 45 days after the yellow fever booster vaccination. The CDR3 nucleotides are TGTGCCAGCAGCCAAGGACTAGCGGGAGGACACACCGGGGAGCTGTTTTTT. Protein: CASSQGLAGGHTGELFF. Supplemented by reference TRBV14 and TRBJ2-2, the full variable domain reads EAGVTQFPSHSVIEKGQTVTLRCDPISGHDNLYWYRRVMGKEIKFLLHFVKESKQDESGMPNNRFLAERTGGTYSTLKVQPAELEDSGVYFCASSQGLAGGHTGELFFGEGSRLTVL.